A single sample gave rise to the 10 T cell receptor beta chains below, sequenced in a study of shared clonotypes between healthy human individuals. Only in-frame clones appear in the TCRdb table, and some are missing; sequencing was by immunoSEQ multiplex PCR. The repertoire holds approximately 510,000 clones, with approximately 85% as singletons. The source material was PBMCs. Receptors were obtained from a woman between 40 and 55 years old in good health. Some clones in this sample may be carry-over from other donors' samples.

V usage is TRBV28 and J usage is TRBJ2-5; D remains unclear. Germline values: CDR1 MDHEN, CDR2 SYDVKM. The CDR3 loop spans 14 amino acids. V lost 5 bases and J lost 0, with 10 bases in between. CDR3 sequence: CASSAASYQETQYF. The CDR3 DNA reads as TGTGCCAGCAGTGCAGCATCGTACCAAGAGACCCAGTACTTC.

This rearrangement joins TRBV30 to TRBJ1-3; weak D call: TRBD1 (6 bases). The ends were cut back, 4 bases at V and 2 bases at J, with 12 bases in the middle. The CDR3 totals 14 residues. Per germline, CDR1 GTSNPN and CDR2 SVGIG (reference sequence). The DNA of the CDR3 is TGTGCCTGGACCACAGGGTTTGCTGGAAACACCATATATTTT. Translated: CAWTTGFAGNTIYF.

The chain carries TRBV11-2 and TRBJ2-1, with 7 bases aligning to TRBD2. The germline CDR1 and CDR2 sequences are SGHAT and FQNNGV. The CDR3 covers 14 residues. V gave up 5 bases and J gave up 9 bases; unmatched junction bases: 10. The CDR3 coding sequence is TGTGCCAGCAGCACCGCGAGCGGGAAGGGTGAGCAGTTCTTC. It encodes CASSTASGKGEQFF.

V and J are TRBV4-1 and TRBJ2-5, with 8 bases that match TRBD1. Trimming took 0 bases from V and 4 from J; bases not matched to a gene: 7. This CDR3 has 16 residues. Germline CDR1 and CDR2: MGHRA and YSYEKL. The CDR3: CASSQEGQGARETQYF. CDR3 DNA sequence: TGCGCCAGCAGCCAAGAGGGGCAGGGGGCGCGAGAGACCCAGTACTTC.

This sequence joins TRBV25-1 and TRBJ2-1, with D hard to call. The CDR3 is made up of 11 amino acids. V was shortened by 1 base and J by 9 bases, with 4 bases between the two germline ends. Looked up from germline, CDR1 is MGHDK and CDR2 is SYGVNS. The CDR3 coding sequence is TGTGCCAGCAGTGAATGGGTTGAGCAGTTCTTC. Protein sequence: CASSEWVEQFF.

This clone came up a few times. A much larger clone is a single base away; this may be a read error. The sample carries other DNA sequences with the same CDR3. This chain joins TRBV7-9 and TRBJ2-1; D is uncertain. Per the germline V gene, CDR1 is SEHNR and CDR2 is FQNEAQ (reference sequence). V was shortened by 5 bases and J by 5 bases, with 1 base between the two germline ends. The CDR3 spans 10 residues. CDR3 DNA: TGTGCCAGCAGCAACAATGAGCAGTTCTTC. Translated: CASSNNEQFF.

The rearrangement links TRBV7-6 to TRBJ2-5, with TRBD2 identical over 12 bases. The CDR3 consists of 17 residues. Germline V gives CDR1 SGHVS, CDR2 FNYEAQ. V dropped 2 bases and J dropped 2; count of bases not matched to a gene: 6. The DNA for the CDR3 is TGTGCCAGCAGCTTACTAGCGGGAGGGCAGGGACAAGAGACCCAGTACTTC. It translates to CASSLLAGGQGQETQYF. Filled out from reference TRBV7-6 and TRBJ2-5, the complete variable domain reads GAGVSQSPRYKVTKRGQDVALRCDPISGHVSLYWYRQALGQGPEFLTYFNYEAQQDKSGLPNDRFSAERPEGSISTLTIQRTEQRDSAMYRCASSLLAGGQGQETQYFGPGTRLLVL.

The V gene is TRBV11-2, the J gene TRBJ1-3; D ambiguous. The CDR3 consists of 15 residues. V lost 5 bases and J 0 bases, leaving 11 bases between the germline ends. Per germline, CDR1 SGHAT and CDR2 FQNNGV. The CDR3 DNA reads TGTGCCAGCAGCGCCGGACGGGGCTCTGGAAACACCATATATTTT. It encodes CASSAGRGSGNTIYF. The whole variable domain, filled in from reference TRBV11-2 and TRBJ1-3, reads EAGVAQSPRYKIIEKRQSVAFWCNPISGHATLYWYQQILGQGPKLLIQFQNNGVVDDSQLPKDRFSAERLKGVDSTLKIQPAKLEDSAVYLCASSAGRGSGNTIYFGEGSWLTVV.

This clone has a handful of counts. V is TRBV27 and J is TRBJ1-1; tentative D call: TRBD1 (6 bases). Trimming took 1 base from V and 1 from J, leaving 7 bases between them. Per germline, CDR1 MNHEY and CDR2 SMNVEV (reference sequence). The CDR3 runs to 14 residues. CDR3: CASSLLTGNTEAFF. The DNA for the CDR3 is TGTGCCAGCAGTTTATTGACAGGGAACACTGAAGCTTTCTTT.

This chain joins TRBV18 and TRBJ2-7, with D unresolved. The CDR3 loop spans 14 amino acids. CDR1 KGHSH and CDR2 LQKENI come from the germline V gene. Trimming took 2 bases from V and 4 from J, leaving 12 bases between them. CDR3 in DNA: TGTGCCAGCTCACCAACCTGGGTACAATACGAGCAGTACTTC. Translating gives CASSPTWVQYEQYF.